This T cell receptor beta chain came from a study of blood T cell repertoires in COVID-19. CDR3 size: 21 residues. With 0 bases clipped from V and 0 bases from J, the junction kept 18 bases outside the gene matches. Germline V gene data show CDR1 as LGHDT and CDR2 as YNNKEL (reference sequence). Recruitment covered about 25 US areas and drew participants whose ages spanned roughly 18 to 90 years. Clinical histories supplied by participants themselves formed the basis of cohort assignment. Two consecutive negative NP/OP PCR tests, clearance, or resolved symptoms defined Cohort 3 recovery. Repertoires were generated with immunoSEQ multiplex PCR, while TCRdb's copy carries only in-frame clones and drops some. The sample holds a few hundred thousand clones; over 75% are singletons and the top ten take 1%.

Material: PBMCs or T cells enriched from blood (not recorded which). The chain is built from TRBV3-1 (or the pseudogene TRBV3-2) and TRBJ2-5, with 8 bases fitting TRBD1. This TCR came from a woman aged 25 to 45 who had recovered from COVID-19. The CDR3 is CASSQDLGQAKPVSYQETQYF. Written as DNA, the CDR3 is TGTGCCAGCAGCCAAGATCTGGGACAGGCAAAGCCGGTGTCGTACCAAGAGACCCAGTACTTC.